The text below deals with one TCR beta chain. The data are from a study of T cell responses to AZD1222 COVID-19 vaccine. Sequenced by immunoSEQ multiplex PCR; TCRdb stores in-frame clones only, minus some. The sample shows about 70,000 clones, 85% of them seen only once. The CDR3 runs 15 residues. V was pared by 4 bases and J by 9 bases, with 22 bases between. Looked up from germline, CDR1 is MNHEY and CDR2 is SVGEGT. Sequenced here: peripheral blood, sampled on day 0 of AZD1222 vaccination. The receptor was isolated from an adult in good health. The rearrangement links TRBV6-2 or TRBV6-3 to TRBJ2-7; D perhaps matches TRBD1 (8 bases). This CDR3 reads CASSFLTGESGGQYF. The CDR3 DNA sequence: TGTGCCAGCAGTTTCTTGACAGGGGAATCGGGAGGGCAGTACTTC.